The clone carrying this T cell receptor (delta chain) has just a few counts. The CDR3 sequence is 17 residues long. The germline V gene has CDR1 GEAIGNYY and CDR2 EKD. The junction had 5 bases not matched to a gene; V was cut back by 1 base and J by 4 bases. This sample stems from a study of gamma-delta chains in newborns, infants, children. TCRdb reprocessed the reads using CATT. The sample has approximately 11,000 delta-chain clones, approximately 10% seen once; the top ten hold about 3.8%. The TCR was taken from a child who was a newborn, infant or young child, either healthy, febrile or measles-vaccinated (not recorded which). This sequence joins TRDV2 and TRDJ3; TRDD3 matches 8 bases. Sequencing was performed on blood. CDR3 nucleotide sequence: TGTGCCTGTGACACTCTACTGGGGGCTTGGGACACCCGACAGATGTTTTTC. Translating it yields CACDTLLGAWDTRQMFF.